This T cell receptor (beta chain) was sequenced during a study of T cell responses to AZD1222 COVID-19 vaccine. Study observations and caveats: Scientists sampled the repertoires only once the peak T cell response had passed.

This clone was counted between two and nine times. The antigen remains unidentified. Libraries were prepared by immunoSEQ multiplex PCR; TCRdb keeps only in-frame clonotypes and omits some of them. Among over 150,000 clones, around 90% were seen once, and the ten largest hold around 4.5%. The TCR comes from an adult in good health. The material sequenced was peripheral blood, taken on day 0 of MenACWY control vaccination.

As DNA, the CDR3 is TGTGCCAGCATGAGGGACAGGGGTCAGCGGTCACCCCTCCACTTT. It yields the protein CASMRDRGQRSPLHF. The V call is TRBV27, the J call TRBJ1-6, with 10 bases aligning to TRBD1. From germline, CDR1 is MNHEY and CDR2 SMNVEV (reference sequence). The CDR3 is 15 amino acids. J gave up 10 bases and V 7 bases, and 10 bases lay outside the gene matches.